These 7 T cell receptor beta chains were all obtained from the same sample, sequenced in a study of PD-L1 blockade in urothelial cancer. Produced via immunoSEQ multiplex PCR; TCRdb's table is partial and in-frame only. The sample shows 49,000 or so clones, roughly 78% of them seen only once. Time point meaning: pretreatment peripheral blood. The specimen was PBMCs, collected around atezolizumab (anti-PD-L1) treatment. The receptors were sampled from a man aged 70 or older with urothelial cancer.

CDR3 loop: CASSADRLYEQYF. The CDR3 bases are TGTGCCAGCAGTGCGGACAGACTCTACGAGCAGTACTTC. The chain combines TRBV6-1 with TRBJ2-7; D might be TRBD1 (6 bases). CDR1 MNHNS and CDR2 SASEGT come from the germline V gene. The CDR3 covers 13 residues. The germline V and J ends were trimmed by 4 bases and 3 bases, with 10 bases remaining between them.

V and J are TRBV10-3 and TRBJ1-5; D gene ambiguous. The CDR3 totals 14 residues. The V gene lost 0 bases and the J gene lost 5 bases, with 8 bases spanning the gap. Germline values: CDR1 ENHRY, CDR2 SYGVKD. This CDR3 reads CAISESWGDQPQHF. As DNA, the CDR3 is TGTGCCATCAGTGAGTCATGGGGAGATCAGCCCCAGCATTTT.

Note on this clone: The identical CDR3 is also encoded by other nucleotide sequences in the sample. V usage is TRBV29-1 and J usage is TRBJ2-3, with D hard to call. Trimming cost V 5 bases and J 0 bases, with 6 bases left between them. CDR1 is SQVTM and CDR2 is ANQGSEA in the germline V gene. This CDR3 region has 12 residues. The DNA for the CDR3 is TGCAGCGTTAAATCTAGCACAGATACGCAGTATTTT. Its protein product is CSVKSSTDTQYF.

This chain uses TRBV11-2 with TRBJ1-1; 7 bases are shared with TRBD1. CDR1 and CDR2 from the germline V gene are SGHAT and FQNNGV. This CDR3 has 14 residues. Trimming cost V 6 bases and J 4 bases; bases outside gene matches: 8. The CDR3 protein is CASSQNRGITEAFF. In DNA form, the CDR3 reads TGTGCCAGCAGTCAGAACAGGGGAATCACTGAAGCTTTCTTT. Together with reference TRBV11-2 and TRBJ1-1, the CDR3 gives the full variable domain: EAGVAQSPRYKIIEKRQSVAFWCNPISGHATLYWYQQILGQGPKLLIQFQNNGVVDDSQLPKDRFSAERLKGVDSTLKIQPAKLEDSAVYLCASSQNRGITEAFFGQGTRLTVV.

The chain carries TRBV6-1 and TRBJ2-4, with TRBD2 as a possible D gene (5 bases). In germline, CDR1 is MNHNS, CDR2 SASEGT. V was pared by 0 bases and J by 8 bases, with 17 bases between. The CDR3 contains 16 residues. The CDR3 loop reads CASSEARARSGDIQYF. CDR3 DNA sequence: TGTGCCAGCAGTGAAGCCCGGGCCCGATCCGGGGACATTCAGTACTTC.

V and J are TRBV7-9 and TRBJ1-1; D is unresolved. Trimming left V 7 bases short and J 1 base short, with 7 bases between. CDR1 is SEHNR and CDR2 is FQNEAQ in the germline V gene (reference sequence). This CDR3 has 12 residues. The CDR3 loop is CASTIKNTEAFF. The CDR3, as DNA: TGTGCCAGCACCATCAAGAACACTGAAGCTTTCTTT.

In its sample, this clone was seen once. The CDR3 coding sequence is TGTGCCTGGAGGCCCATGTCCCGGGACAGGAGAGTCTACGAGCAGTACTTC. This encodes CAWRPMSRDRRVYEQYF. V is TRBV30 and J is TRBJ2-5; 8 bases match TRBD1. TRBJ2-7 explains the end of the DNA better; the J call may be wrong. CDR3 size: 17 residues. Germline CDR1 is GTSNPN and CDR2 is SVGIG (reference sequence).